The 18 T cell receptor beta chains below come from one sample, sequenced in a study of post-analysis software for immune sequencing data. General study results and limits: Controls showed lower frequencies than patients for roughly five TRBV segments, and TRBV5-6, TRBV5-1 and TRBV20-1 were among these.

Which antigens these TCRs recognize remains unknown. TCR beta libraries were prepared from cDNA with unique molecular identifiers. TCRdb reprocessed the PCR reads via MiXCR and lists one record per CDR3 protein. The sample lists some 240,000 distinct CDR3 sequences; 36% were seen once. Sequencing was done on a sample of blood. The receptors were sampled from a girl under 18 with multiple sclerosis.

This clonotype was recorded at least ten times. The V call is TRBV7-6, the J call TRBJ1-5; D call uncertain. The CDR3 spans 17 residues. CDR1 SGHVS and CDR2 FNYEAQ come from the germline V gene. V lost 4 bases, J lost 2 bases, and 18 bases lay in between. The CDR3 loop is CASSSSRSVNGNQPQHF. In nucleotides, the CDR3 is TGTGCCAGCAGCTCGTCAAGGTCGGTTAACGGCAATCAGCCCCAGCATTTT.

This clonotype was found many times. The chain is built from TRBV29-1 and TRBJ1-2; 7 positions agree with TRBD1. This CDR3 has 15 amino acids. Per germline, CDR1 SQVTM and CDR2 ANQGSEA. V was pared by 6 bases and J by 3 bases, with 13 bases of the junction left unmatched. For the CDR3, the DNA is TGCAGCGTGTACAACAGGGGCGCCGGATACTATGGCTACACCTTC. This encodes CSVYNRGAGYYGYTF.

To note about this clonotype: An end of the junction does not agree with germline; a read error may underlie this. This sequence joins TRBV10-3 and TRBJ2-5, with TRBD2 as a possible D gene (6 bases). The CDR3 is 15 residues long. In germline, CDR1 is ENHRY, CDR2 SYGVKD. CDR3 in amino acids: CAIGEAFEPPGEQYF. The CDR3 DNA reads as TGTGCCATCGGTGAGGCCTTCGAACCCCCGGGAGAGCAGTACTTC.

This clonotype was seen a handful of times. The V and J genes are TRBV7-8 and TRBJ1-6; D perhaps matches TRBD1 (6 bases). The germline gives CDR1 SGHVS, CDR2 FQNEAQ. CDR3 length equals 15 residues. The ends were cut back, 0 bases at V and 8 bases at J, with 11 bases in the middle. The CDR3 nucleotides read TGTGCCAGCAGCTTAGCGTCCCAGGGGTATTCACCCCTCCACTTT. Residues: CASSLASQGYSPLHF.

This clonotype was detected many times. The chain links TRBV3-1 to TRBJ2-3, with 8 bases that match TRBD2. The germline CDR1 and CDR2 sequences are LGHDT and YNNKEL (reference sequence). The CDR3 has 15 residues. V was pared by 4 bases and J by 3 bases, with 6 bases of the junction left unmatched. In DNA, the CDR3 is TGTGCCAGCAGCCCCGGAGGCGGGAGGACAGATACGCAGTATTTT. This gives the protein CASSPGGGRTDTQYF.

CDR3 region: CASSSPNGYTF. CDR3 coding DNA: TGTGCCAGCAGTTCACCCAATGGCTACACCTTC. The chain recombines TRBV7-9 with TRBJ1-2, with unresolved D. The ends were cut back, 6 bases at V and 6 bases at J, with 8 bases in the middle. The V gene's germline CDR1 is SEHNR and CDR2 FQNEAQ (reference sequence). This CDR3 contains 11 residues.

The count of this clonotype is one. The J gene is TRBJ1-5, the V gene TRBV15; D is unresolved. Trimming removed 4 bases at V and 0 bases at J, with 4 bases between. The CDR3 has 13 amino acids. Germline V gene sequence: CDR1 LNHNV, CDR2 YYDKDF (reference sequence). The CDR3 is CATSMDSNQPQHF. Written as DNA, the CDR3 is TGTGCCACCAGCATGGATAGCAATCAGCCCCAGCATTTT.

This clonotype was seen only a few times. A read error may explain this, as a much larger clone is one base away. J is TRBJ2-3 and V is TRBV6-5; possible D gene TRBD2, 5 bases. CDR1 and CDR2 (germline): MNHEY, SVGAGI. CDR3 length: 13 residues. In DNA, the CDR3 is TGTGTCAGCAGCCCGGGGAACACAGATACGCAGTATTTT. This sequence encodes CVSSPGNTDTQYF.

This clonotype was counted at least ten times. The gene calls are TRBV12-3 or TRBV12-4 and TRBJ2-5, with D perhaps TRBD1 or TRBD2 (6 bases each). Trimming took off 3 bases at V and 11 bases at J, with 16 bases between the two ends. The CDR3 loop spans 13 amino acids. The CDR3, as DNA: TGTGCCAGCAGTTTCATGACAGGCCGGGAGCAGTACTTC. Amino acid sequence: CASSFMTGREQYF.

This clonotype was seen repeatedly, ten times or more. The rearrangement links TRBV7-9 to TRBJ2-5; D is undetermined. Trimming shortened V by 3 bases and J by 1 base, and 3 bases separated the two germline ends. CDR3 size: 12 residues. In germline, CDR1 is SEHNR, CDR2 FQNEAQ (reference sequence). For the CDR3, the DNA is TGTGCCAGCAGCTTCGGCCAAGAGACCCAGTACTTC. This codes for CASSFGQETQYF. Supplemented by reference TRBV7-9 and TRBJ2-5, the full variable domain reads DTGVSQNPRHKITKRGQNVTFRCDPISEHNRLYWYRQTLGQGPEFLTYFQNEAQLEKSRLLSDRFSAERPKGSFSTLEIQRTEQGDSAMYLCASSFGQETQYFGPGTRLLVL.

This clonotype was picked up many times. V is TRBV20-1 and J is TRBJ2-1, with a weak D call TRBD1 (5 bases). The CDR3 contains 14 residues. Per germline, CDR1 DFQATT and CDR2 SNEGSKA (reference sequence). V was shortened by 5 bases and J by 4 bases, with 15 bases between the two germline ends. This CDR3 reads CSAGRLDKYNEQFF. CDR3 in DNA: TGCAGTGCTGGCCGGCTGGACAAGTACAATGAGCAGTTCTTC.

This clonotype was seen repeatedly, ten times or more. The chain couples TRBV6-5 to TRBJ2-4; D is possibly TRBD1 (5 bases). From germline, CDR1 is MNHEY and CDR2 SVGAGI. The length of the CDR3 is 16 residues. The ends were cut back, 8 bases at V and 1 base at J, with 18 bases in the middle. The CDR3 sequence is CASGPGVGAAKNIQYF. DNA for the CDR3: TGTGCCAGCGGCCCCGGCGTAGGGGCTGCCAAAAACATTCAGTACTTC.

The genes are TRBV12-3 or TRBV12-4 and TRBJ2-7; D remains unclear. Trimming took off 2 bases at V and 2 bases at J, with 10 bases between the two ends. The length of the CDR3 is 14 residues. CDR3 bases: TGTGCCAGCAGTTTACAACAGAAAACCTACGAGCAGTACTTC. Protein: CASSLQQKTYEQYF.

In this sample, this clonotype turned up a few times. The V call is TRBV5-1, the J call TRBJ1-3; tentatively, D is TRBD1 (5 bases). The CDR3 has 20 residues. Trimming shortened V by 1 base and J by 3 bases, and 26 bases separated the two germline ends. CDR1 SGHRS and CDR2 YFSETQ come from the germline V gene. The CDR3 nucleotides are TGCGCCAGCAGCTTGAGACCGCCGTCCGCAAACGGGGGAGGTGGAAACACCATATATTTT. Encoded protein: CASSLRPPSANGGGGNTIYF. The full variable domain, with the rest looked up from reference TRBV5-1 and TRBJ1-3, is KAGVTQTPRYLIKTRGQQVTLSCSPISGHRSVSWYQQTPGQGLQFLFEYFSETQRNKGNFPGRFSGRQFSNSRSEMNVSTLELGDSALYLCASSLRPPSANGGGGNTIYFGEGSWLTVV.

This clonotype was picked up a small number of times. DNA of the CDR3: TGCGCCAGCAGCCACCGGGACATGAACACCGGGGAGCTGTTTTTT. This encodes CASSHRDMNTGELFF. The rearrangement links TRBV5-1 to TRBJ2-2; TRBD1 might be the D (6 bases). This CDR3 has 15 residues. V was trimmed by 4 bases and J by 1 base, leaving 11 bases between them. CDR1 and CDR2 (germline): SGHRS, YFSETQ.

The table lists this clonotype with a count of one. This chain joins TRBV10-3 and TRBJ2-3, with 7 bases identical to TRBD2. Germline V CDR1 and CDR2: ENHRY, SYGVKD. V dropped 4 bases and J dropped 0; count of bases not matched to a gene: 10. This CDR3 is built from 17 residues. CDR3 DNA: TGTGCCATCAGTGCGACTCCGGGGGGACCGAGCACAGATACGCAGTATTTT. Its translation is CAISATPGGPSTDTQYF.

The rearrangement joins TRBV7-2 to TRBJ2-7, with TRBD1 as a possible D gene (5 bases). CDR1 is SGHTA, CDR2 FQGNSA, per germline. Between the trimmed V and J ends, which lost 4 bases and 2 bases, there was a span of 18 bases. CDR3 length equals 16 residues. The CDR3 DNA is TGTGCCAGCAGCTCGACAGCCAATCCTACGACCTACGAGCAGTACTTC. This codes for CASSSTANPTTYEQYF. Together with reference TRBV7-2 and TRBJ2-7, the CDR3 gives the full variable domain: GAGVSQSPSNKVTEKGKDVELRCDPISGHTALYWYRQSLGQGLEFLIYFQGNSAPDKSGLPSDRFSAERTGGSVSTLTIQRTQQEDSAVYLCASSSTANPTTYEQYFGPGTRLTVT.

The J gene is TRBJ2-1, the V gene TRBV29-1, with D perhaps TRBD1 (6 bases). Germline CDR1 reads SQVTM; CDR2 reads ANQGSEA. Between the trimmed V and J ends, which lost 6 bases and 2 bases, there was a span of 11 bases. The CDR3 spans 13 residues. The CDR3 bases are TGCAGCGTGGTTGGACAGACCTACAATGAGCAGTTCTTC. This translates into CSVVGQTYNEQFF.